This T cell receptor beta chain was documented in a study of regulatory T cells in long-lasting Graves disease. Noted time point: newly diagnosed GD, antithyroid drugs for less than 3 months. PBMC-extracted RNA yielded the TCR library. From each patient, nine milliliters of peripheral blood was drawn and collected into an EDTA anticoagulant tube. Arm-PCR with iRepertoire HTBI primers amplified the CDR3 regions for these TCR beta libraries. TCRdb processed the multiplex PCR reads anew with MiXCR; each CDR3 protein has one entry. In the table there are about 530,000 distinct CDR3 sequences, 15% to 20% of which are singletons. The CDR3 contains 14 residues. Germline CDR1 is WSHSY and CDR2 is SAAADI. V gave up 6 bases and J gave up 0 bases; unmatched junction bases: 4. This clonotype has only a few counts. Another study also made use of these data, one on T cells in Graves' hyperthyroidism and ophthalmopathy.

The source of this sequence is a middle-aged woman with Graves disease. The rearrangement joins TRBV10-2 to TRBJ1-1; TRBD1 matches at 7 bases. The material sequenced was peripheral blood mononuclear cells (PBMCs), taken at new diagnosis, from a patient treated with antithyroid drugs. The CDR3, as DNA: TGCGCCAGCAGGAGGCAGGGGGTGAACACTGAAGCTTTCTTT. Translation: CASRRQGVNTEAFF.